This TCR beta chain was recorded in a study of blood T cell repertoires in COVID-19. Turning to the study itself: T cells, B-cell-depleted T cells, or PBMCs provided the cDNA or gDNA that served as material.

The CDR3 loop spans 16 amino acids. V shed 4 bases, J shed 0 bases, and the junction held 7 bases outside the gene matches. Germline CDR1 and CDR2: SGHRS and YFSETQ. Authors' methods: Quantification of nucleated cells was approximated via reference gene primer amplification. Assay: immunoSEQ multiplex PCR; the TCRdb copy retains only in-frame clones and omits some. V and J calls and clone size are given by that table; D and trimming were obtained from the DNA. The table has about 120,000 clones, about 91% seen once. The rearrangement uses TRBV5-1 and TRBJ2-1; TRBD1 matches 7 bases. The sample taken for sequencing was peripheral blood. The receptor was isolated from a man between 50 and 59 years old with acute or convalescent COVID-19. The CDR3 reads CASSAGQASSYNEQFF. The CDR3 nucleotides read TGCGCCAGCAGCGCCGGACAGGCCAGCTCCTACAATGAGCAGTTCTTC.